A single sample is the source of the 29 T cell receptor beta chains below, sequenced in a study of control samples from healthy donors and cancer patients. Using immunoSEQ multiplex PCR, the repertoire was profiled, and TCRdb retains in-frame clones only, with some absent. There are 80,000 or so clones in the sample; roughly 94% occur only once, and roughly 6.2% lies in the top ten. The sample consisted of blood. These receptors were taken from a woman aged 40 to 55 in good health.

This clone was found once. The CDR3 DNA is TGCGCCAGCAGCTTGACAGCTGGACTCTCTGGAAACACCATATATTTT. Protein: CASSLTAGLSGNTIYF. This chain links TRBV5-1 with TRBJ1-3; D unresolved. Trimming shortened V by 1 base and J by 0 bases, and 11 bases separated the two germline ends. Germline CDR1 SGHRS, CDR2 YFSETQ. CDR3 length equals 16 residues.

The rearrangement links TRBV19 to TRBJ2-1; D could derive from TRBD1 or TRBD2 (5 bases each). This CDR3 spans 14 amino acids. Per the germline V gene, CDR1 is LNHDA and CDR2 is SQIVND (reference sequence). V gave up 4 bases and J gave up 7 bases, with 14 bases separating them. The CDR3 DNA sequence: TGTGCCAGTAGTACTCCGGGACCGAGGAATGAGCAGTTCTTC. Encoded protein: CASSTPGPRNEQFF.

This clone was observed a single time. V is TRBV6-4 and J is TRBJ2-3; TRBD1 matches at 10 bases. The germline CDR1 and CDR2 sequences are MRHNA and SNTAGT. V dropped 2 bases and J dropped 4; count of bases not matched to a gene: 3. There are 15 residues in the CDR3. CDR3 sequence (DNA): TGTGCCAGCAGTGACCAGGGACAGGGGTCAGATACGCAGTATTTT. As protein: CASSDQGQGSDTQYF.

CDR3 in amino acids: CASSLERGFYEQYF. In DNA, the CDR3 is TGTGCCAGCAGCTTAGAAAGGGGGTTCTACGAGCAGTACTTC. The chain links TRBV7-9 to TRBJ2-7; weak D call: TRBD1 (6 bases). In germline, CDR1 is SEHNR, CDR2 FQNEAQ (reference sequence). Deletions cut 1 base from V and 3 bases from J, with 10 bases between. The CDR3 length is 14 residues.

J is TRBJ2-2 and V is TRBV7-2; D is undetermined. This CDR3 has 15 residues. Germline V gives CDR1 SGHTA, CDR2 FQGNSA. The germline V and J ends were trimmed by 4 bases and 0 bases, with 9 bases remaining between them. The CDR3 spells CASSWSLANTGELFF. The CDR3 bases are TGTGCCAGCAGCTGGAGCCTTGCGAACACCGGGGAGCTGTTTTTT.

V and J are TRBV27 and TRBJ2-7, with a possible D match to TRBD2 (7 bases). Germline assignment: CDR1 MNHEY and CDR2 SMNVEV (reference sequence). This CDR3 is built from 15 residues. The V end lost 6 bases, the J end lost 6 bases, and 21 bases lay between the germline ends. The CDR3 bases are TGTGCCAGCAGGGGGGGCGCGGGGGCGATAAGCGAGCAGTACTTC. Amino acid sequence: CASRGGAGAISEQYF.

The chain couples TRBV28 to TRBJ2-6; 7 nucleotides match TRBD1. The CDR3 has 18 residues. Trimming at V came to 0 bases and at J to 0 bases, leaving 5 bases not matched to a gene. Germline V gives CDR1 MDHEN, CDR2 SYDVKM. The CDR3 coding sequence is TGTGCCAGCAGTTTATGGACAGGGACCTCCTCTGGGGCCAACGTCCTGACTTTC. Its protein is CASSLWTGTSSGANVLTF.

The chain uses TRBV30 and TRBJ1-1, with TRBD1 as a possible D gene (5 bases). CDR1 is GTSNPN and CDR2 is SVGIG in the germline V gene (reference sequence). V was clipped by 5 bases and J by 2 bases, with 15 bases between them. This CDR3 region has 14 residues. CDR3 DNA: TGTGCCTGGGGGCTCGGCGGGGGTAACACTGAAGCTTTCTTT. Amino acids: CAWGLGGGNTEAFF.

The rearrangement joins TRBV9 to TRBJ2-3; tentatively, D is TRBD2 (6 bases). V was trimmed by 0 bases and J by 0 bases, leaving 11 bases between them. This CDR3 region has 16 residues. Germline values: CDR1 SGDLS, CDR2 YYNGEE. This CDR3 is CASSVAWRGSTDTQYF. The DNA for the CDR3 is TGTGCCAGCAGCGTAGCGTGGCGGGGTAGCACAGATACGCAGTATTTT.

V and J are TRBV3-1 (or the pseudogene TRBV3-2) and TRBJ2-4, with 9 bases lining up with TRBD2. The CDR3 is made up of 16 amino acids. From germline, CDR1 is LGHDT and CDR2 YNNKEL (reference sequence). V gave up 1 base and J gave up 8 bases; unmatched junction bases: 9. CDR3 region: CASSQGLLAGYDIQYF. In DNA form, the CDR3 reads TGTGCCAGCAGCCAAGGTCTACTAGCGGGCTATGACATTCAGTACTTC.

The chain carries TRBV18 and TRBJ2-6, with D possibly TRBD2 on 5 matching bases. The germline gives CDR1 KGHSH, CDR2 LQKENI. V was cut by 3 bases and J by 1 base, with 16 bases left in between. The CDR3 runs 18 residues. CDR3 nucleotide sequence: TGTGCCAGCTCACCCTTTATTGCGAGAGGGTCTGGGGCCAACGTCCTGACTTTC. It is translated as CASSPFIARGSGANVLTF.

The CDR3 DNA follows: TGTGCCAGCAGTTTAAGGGGCGGCGGGGAGCTGTTTTTT. Protein sequence: CASSLRGGGELFF. The chain recombines TRBV6-6 with TRBJ2-2, with D possibly TRBD1 on 5 matching bases. The V and J ends lost 4 bases and 7 bases respectively, with 10 bases between them. This CDR3 has 13 amino acids. In germline, CDR1 is MNHNY, CDR2 SVGAGI (reference sequence).

The rearrangement uses TRBV15 and TRBJ2-5; TRBD1 matches 8 bases. CDR3 length: 18 residues. V dropped 0 bases and J dropped 5; count of bases not matched to a gene: 14. The V gene's germline CDR1 is LNHNV and CDR2 YYDKDF (reference sequence). The CDR3 nucleotides are TGTGCCACCAGCAGAGATCGTGGGGGCAGGGGGCAGCGGGAGACCCAGTACTTC. Its protein product is CATSRDRGGRGQRETQYF.

J is TRBJ2-1 and V is TRBV5-1, with D possibly matching TRBD2 (5 bases). Germline CDR1 reads SGHRS; CDR2 reads YFSETQ. The CDR3 sequence is 11 residues long. Trimming cost V 4 bases and J 7 bases, with 6 bases left between them. CDR3 sequence: CASSRGNEQFF. CDR3 in DNA: TGCGCCAGCAGCCGGGGTAATGAGCAGTTCTTC.

The rearrangement links TRBV24-1 to TRBJ2-2, with a weak D call TRBD1 (5 bases). Germline assignment: CDR1 KGHDR and CDR2 SFDVKD. The V and J ends lost 4 bases and 6 bases respectively, with 17 bases between them. The CDR3 sequence is 16 residues long. The CDR3 DNA reads as TGTGCCACCAGTGACCACAAGACAGACGCCTCCGGGGAGCTGTTTTTT. Its protein product is CATSDHKTDASGELFF.

The V call is TRBV30, the J call TRBJ1-2; no firm D call. Between the trimmed V and J ends, which lost 2 bases and 3 bases, there was a span of 7 bases. The CDR3 length is 12 residues. Germline loops: CDR1 GTSNPN, CDR2 SVGIG (reference sequence). The CDR3 reads CAWSNPHYGYTF. CDR3 in DNA: TGTGCCTGGAGTAACCCCCACTATGGCTACACCTTC.

This chain joins TRBV3-1 (or the pseudogene TRBV3-2) and TRBJ2-3; D is possibly TRBD2 (7 bases). The CDR3 runs 15 residues. Germline CDR1 LGHDT, CDR2 YNNKEL (reference sequence). V lost 1 base and J 9 bases, leaving 17 bases between the germline ends. The CDR3 DNA reads as TGTGCCAGCAGCCAAGCAGACACCGGGGGGCACACGCAGTATTTT. Translating it yields CASSQADTGGHTQYF.

The V and J genes are TRBV21-1 and TRBJ1-5; TRBD1 was called by the table and not checked on the DNA. TRBV21-1 represents a pseudogene. The CDR3 runs 16 residues. DNA of the CDR3: TGTGCCAGCAGCCTTTGGACAGGCCGGGGGAATCAGCCCCAGCATTTT. It is translated as CASSLWTGRGNQPQHF.

The rearrangement links TRBV5-4 to TRBJ2-1, with D possibly TRBD2 on 5 matching bases. Between the trimmed V and J ends, which lost 4 bases and 7 bases, there was a span of 15 bases. The CDR3 contains 14 residues. Germline values: CDR1 SGHNT, CDR2 YYREEE (reference sequence). DNA for the CDR3: TGTGCCAGCAGCCCTGATGAACTAGGGAATGAGCAGTTCTTC. This gives the protein CASSPDELGNEQFF.

The rearrangement uses TRBV9 and TRBJ1-6, with D perhaps matching TRBD1 (6 bases). The germline gives CDR1 SGDLS, CDR2 YYNGEE. The CDR3 has 18 amino acids. Trimming removed 0 bases from V and 5 bases from J, with 18 bases in between. The CDR3 region has the DNA TGTGCCAGCAGCGTAGGCAGGGGTTCTGCCCTGGATAATTCACCCCTCCACTTT. Protein: CASSVGRGSALDNSPLHF.

This chain uses TRBV30 with TRBJ1-5; 9 nucleotides align to TRBD1. The CDR3 contains 14 residues. V shed 0 bases and J 6 bases; nucleotides not matched to a gene: 3. CDR1 is GTSNPN and CDR2 is SVGIG in the germline V gene (reference sequence). Here the CDR3 DNA reads TGTGCCTGGAGTGTAGGGACAGGGCTTCAGCCCCAGCATTTT. Its protein is CAWSVGTGLQPQHF.

This chain links TRBV5-6 with TRBJ2-2; D possibly matches TRBD1 or TRBD2 (5 bases each). The V and J ends lost 4 bases and 7 bases respectively, with 17 bases between them. Germline V lookup: CDR1 SGHDT, CDR2 YYEEEE. The CDR3 sequence is 15 residues long. The CDR3 protein is CASSPRFRGSGELFF. CDR3 sequence (DNA): TGTGCCAGCAGCCCGAGGTTTCGGGGCAGCGGGGAGCTGTTTTTT.

The rearrangement uses TRBV19 and TRBJ2-3, with D hard to call. Germline V gives CDR1 LNHDA, CDR2 SQIVND (reference sequence). The CDR3 is 12 residues long. V was shortened by 6 bases and J by 4 bases, with 8 bases between the two germline ends. This CDR3 reads CASSLVADTQYF. The CDR3 DNA is TGTGCCAGTAGCTTAGTGGCAGATACGCAGTATTTT.

J is TRBJ1-3 and V is TRBV5-1; tentatively, D is TRBD1 (6 bases). V lost 5 bases and J lost 4, with 16 bases in between. The CDR3 has 15 residues. The germline V gene has CDR1 SGHRS and CDR2 YFSETQ. The CDR3 loop is CASRRGDTPGNTIYF. As DNA, the CDR3 is TGCGCCAGCAGGAGGGGGGACACTCCCGGAAACACCATATATTTT. Full variable domain (rest looked up from reference TRBV5-1 and TRBJ1-3): KAGVTQTPRYLIKTRGQQVTLSCSPISGHRSVSWYQQTPGQGLQFLFEYFSETQRNKGNFPGRFSGRQFSNSRSEMNVSTLELGDSALYLCASRRGDTPGNTIYFGEGSWLTVV.

The chain links TRBV10-2 to TRBJ1-5, with 7 bases aligning to TRBD1. The CDR3 contains 13 residues. Germline CDR1 is WSHSY and CDR2 is SAAADI. The V and J ends lost 7 bases and 4 bases, in that order; junction bases with no gene match: 4. The CDR3 is CASTGQVNQPQHF. CDR3 bases: TGCGCCAGCACCGGACAGGTTAATCAGCCCCAGCATTTT.

The chain recombines TRBV28 with TRBJ2-3; no firm D call. V was shortened by 4 bases and J by 2 bases, with 10 bases between the two germline ends. There are 14 residues in the CDR3. Germline V gives CDR1 MDHEN, CDR2 SYDVKM. The CDR3 region is CASSSQRLTDTQYF. The CDR3 region has the DNA TGTGCCAGCAGTTCACAGCGACTCACAGATACGCAGTATTTT.

The chain has TRBV7-2 and TRBJ1-4; the D gene is possibly TRBD1 (6 bases). Germline V gene lookup returns CDR1 SGHTA and CDR2 FQGNSA. Trimming shortened V by 7 bases and J by 8 bases, and 20 bases separated the two germline ends. The CDR3 has 15 amino acids. CDR3 nucleotides: TGTGCCAGCACCCCGGGGGGGGCCGGGGGGGAAAAACTGTTTTTT. The encoded protein is CASTPGGAGGEKLFF. The full variable domain, rest sourced from reference TRBV7-2 and TRBJ1-4, is GAGVSQSPSNKVTEKGKDVELRCDPISGHTALYWYRQSLGQGLEFLIYFQGNSAPDKSGLPSDRFSAERTGGSVSTLTIQRTQQEDSAVYLCASTPGGAGGEKLFFGSGTQLSVL.

The V and J genes are TRBV4-3 and TRBJ2-1, with D possibly being TRBD1 (6 bases). V shed 1 base and J shed 10 bases, with 11 bases lying between them. The CDR3 contains 13 residues. Germline CDR1 and CDR2: LGHNA and YSLEER. In DNA, the CDR3 is TGCGCCAGCAGCCAAGCGGACAGTGGCGAGCAGTTCTTC. It yields the protein CASSQADSGEQFF.

The chain uses TRBV3-1 (or the pseudogene TRBV3-2) and TRBJ2-3, with no clear D. The length of the CDR3 is 13 residues. V lost 3 bases to trimming and J lost 2 bases, with 6 bases between them. Germline V gene sequence: CDR1 LGHDT, CDR2 YNNKEL (reference sequence). The chain's CDR3 is CASSQRDTDTQYF. CDR3 coding DNA: TGTGCCAGCAGCCAGAGAGACACAGATACGCAGTATTTT.